This T cell receptor (beta chain) was identified in a study of post-analysis software for immune sequencing data. The authors incorporated unique molecular identifiers into the TCR beta cDNA libraries. Using its own MiXCR run on the PCR reads, TCRdb lists one record per CDR3 protein. The sample lists hundreds of thousands of distinct CDR3 sequences; 30% were seen once. The CDR3 runs to 16 residues. Germline V gene sequence: CDR1 DFQATT, CDR2 SNEGSKA (reference sequence). V shed 6 bases and J 1 base; nucleotides not matched to a gene: 11. Comments on this clonotype: As yet, its antigen is unknown.

Study-wide results and caveats: About five TRBV segments (TRBV5-6, TRBV5-1 and TRBV20-1 among them) occurred more frequently in patients than in controls.

The origin of this receptor is a girl between 5 and 17 years old with multiple sclerosis. The sample consisted of blood. This sequence joins TRBV20-1 and TRBJ2-3; 9 bases are a match to TRBD2. CDR3 amino acids: CSAFRSRGGRTDTQYF. The CDR3, as DNA: TGCAGTGCCTTCCGTTCGCGGGGGGGCCGCACAGATACGCAGTATTTT.